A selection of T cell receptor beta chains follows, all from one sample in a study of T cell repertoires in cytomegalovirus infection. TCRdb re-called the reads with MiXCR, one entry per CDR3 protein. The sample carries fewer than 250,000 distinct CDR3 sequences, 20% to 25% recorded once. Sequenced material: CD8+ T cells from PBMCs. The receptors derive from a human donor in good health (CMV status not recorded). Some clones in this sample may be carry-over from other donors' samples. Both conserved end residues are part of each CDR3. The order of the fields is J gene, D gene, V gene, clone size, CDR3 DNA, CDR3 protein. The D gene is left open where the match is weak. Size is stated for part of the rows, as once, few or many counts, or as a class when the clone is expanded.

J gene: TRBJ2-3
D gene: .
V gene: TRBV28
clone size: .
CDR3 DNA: TGTGCCAGCAGTTCCCCGGGGGACAGACCTAGCACAGATACGCAGTATTTT
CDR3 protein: CASSSPGDRPSTDTQYF

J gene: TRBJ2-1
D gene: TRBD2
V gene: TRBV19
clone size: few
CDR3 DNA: TGTGCCAGTAGTATGTGGGGGGGACACAATGAGCAGTTCTTC
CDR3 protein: CASSMWGGHNEQFF

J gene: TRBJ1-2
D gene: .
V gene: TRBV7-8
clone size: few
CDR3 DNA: TGTGCCAGCAGCACCGGACCCGAGGACTATGGCTACACCTTC
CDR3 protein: CASSTGPEDYGYTF

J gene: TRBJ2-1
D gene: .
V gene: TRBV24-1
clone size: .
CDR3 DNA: TGTGCCACCAGTGATATTGGCAACCGAGAGCAGTTCTTC
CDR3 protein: CATSDIGNREQFF

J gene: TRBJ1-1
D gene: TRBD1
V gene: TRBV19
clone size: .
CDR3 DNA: TGTGCCAGTATTCAGGGGGGAACTGAAGCTTTCTTT
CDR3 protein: CASIQGGTEAFF

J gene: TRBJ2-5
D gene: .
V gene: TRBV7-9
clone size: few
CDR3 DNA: TGTGCCAGCAGCCCCGTCCCCTCAGAGACCCAGTACTTC
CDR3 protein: CASSPVPSETQYF

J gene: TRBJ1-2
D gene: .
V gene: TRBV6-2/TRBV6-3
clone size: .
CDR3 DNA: TGTGCCAGCAGCTTAAACCTCCGGGGCTACACCTTC
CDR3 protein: CASSLNLRGYTF

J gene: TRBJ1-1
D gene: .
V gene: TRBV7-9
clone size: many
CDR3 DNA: TGTGCCAGCAGCTTAGACCGAACTGAAGCTTTCTTT
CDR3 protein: CASSLDRTEAFF

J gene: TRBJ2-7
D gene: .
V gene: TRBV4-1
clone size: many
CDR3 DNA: TGCGCCAGCAGCCAGGGCCTCAGCTCCTACGAGCAGTACTTC
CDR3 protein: CASSQGLSSYEQYF

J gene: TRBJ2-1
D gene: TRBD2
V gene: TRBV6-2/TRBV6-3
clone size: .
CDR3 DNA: TGTGCCACCCAGACTAGCGGGGGGGCCAATGAGCAGTTCTTC
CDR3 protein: CATQTSGGANEQFF

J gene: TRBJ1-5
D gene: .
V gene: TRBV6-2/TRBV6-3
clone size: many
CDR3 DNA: TGTGCCAGCAGGGACATTTATAGCAATCAGCCCCAGCATTTT
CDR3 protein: CASRDIYSNQPQHF

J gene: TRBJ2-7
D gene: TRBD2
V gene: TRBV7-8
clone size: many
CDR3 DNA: TGTGCCAGCAGCCCAAGGACTAGCGGGGGGCCCCACGAGCAGTACTTC
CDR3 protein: CASSPRTSGGPHEQYF

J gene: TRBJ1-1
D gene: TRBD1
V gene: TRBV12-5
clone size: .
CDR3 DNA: TGTGCTAGTGGGAGGGGGGACAGGAACACTGAAGCTTTCTTT
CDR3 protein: CASGRGDRNTEAFF

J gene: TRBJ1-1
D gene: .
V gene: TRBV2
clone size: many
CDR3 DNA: TGTGCCAGCAGTGGGGCTGAAGCTTTCTTT
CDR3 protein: CASSGAEAFF